The rows below give T cell receptor beta chains drawn from one sample of a study of OX40 agonist ivuxolimab in advanced cancers. Produced via immunoSEQ multiplex PCR; TCRdb's table is partial and in-frame only. The sample carries fewer than 25,000 clones, 75% to 90% recorded once. The input for sequencing was CD4+ or CD8+ T cells sorted from blood, taken in a trial of the OX40 agonist ivuxolimab. Receptors were obtained from an adult with an advanced solid tumor such as melanoma, head and neck, liver or kidney cancer. Both conserved end residues are part of each CDR3. A D gene is named only where the DNA matches it firmly. Clone size appears in some rows only: once, few, many, or a class for an expanded clone.

V,size,D,J,CDR3,DNA
TRBV27,.,.,TRBJ2-7,CASRFGQTSSYEQYF,TGTGCCAGCAGATTTGGACAAACCTCGTCCTACGAGCAGTACTTC
TRBV7-2,.,.,TRBJ1-2,CASSLIRENGYTF,TGTGCCAGCAGCTTAATCCGGGAAAATGGCTACACCTTC
TRBV29-1,.,TRBD2,TRBJ2-7,CSVSRGIGGALYEQYF,TGCAGCGTTTCGCGGGGGATTGGCGGGGCCCTCTACGAGCAGTACTTC
TRBV7-8,.,TRBD1,TRBJ2-7,CASSSRTGIYEQYF,TGTGCCAGCAGCTCCAGGACAGGGATCTACGAGCAGTACTTC
TRBV11-3,.,TRBD2,TRBJ2-1,CASSSGLAGGPYNEQFF,TGTGCCAGCAGCTCTGGACTAGCGGGAGGGCCCTACAATGAGCAGTTCTTC
TRBV7-8,.,.,TRBJ2-7,CASSAYTGPYEQYF,TGTGCCAGCAGCGCATACACAGGTCCCTACGAGCAGTACTTC
TRBV5-6,.,TRBD2,TRBJ2-5,CASSSLAGAVETQYF,TGTGCCAGCAGCTCGCTAGCGGGAGCTGTAGAGACCCAGTACTTC
TRBV2,.,.,TRBJ1-1,CASSSVGGVGEAFF,TGTGCCAGCAGCTCCGTGGGGGGGGTCGGTGAAGCTTTCTTT
TRBV30,.,.,TRBJ1-6,CAWSRRNSPLHF,TGTGCCTGGAGCAGACGGAATTCACCCCTCCACTTT
TRBV7-2,.,.,TRBJ2-3,CASSLEAPDTQYF,TGTGCCAGCAGCTTAGAAGCTCCAGATACGCAGTATTTT
TRBV19,.,TRBD1,TRBJ1-1,CASSTGQGHTEAFF,TGTGCCAGTAGTACCGGACAGGGTCACACTGAAGCTTTCTTT
TRBV5-6,.,TRBD1,TRBJ2-7,CASSLTAGTGSYEQYF,TGTGCCAGCAGCCTAACCGCCGGGACAGGATCCTACGAGCAGTACTTC
TRBV5-6,.,TRBD2,TRBJ2-7,CASSYLAGTGEQYF,TGTGCCAGCAGCTATCTAGCGGGCACAGGCGAGCAGTACTTC
TRBV27,once,TRBD2,TRBJ2-7,CASRNTLANYEQYF,TGTGCCAGCAGAAACACACTAGCGAACTACGAGCAGTACTTC
TRBV7-3,.,TRBD2,TRBJ2-7,CASSAVVGGPYEQYF,TGTGCCAGCAGCGCCGTGGTGGGAGGGCCCTACGAGCAGTACTTC
TRBV6-1,.,.,TRBJ2-2,CATKRWRDTGELFF,TGTGCCACCAAGAGGTGGCGGGACACCGGGGAGCTGTTTTTT
TRBV27,.,.,TRBJ1-1,CASSLAAGAMNTEAFF,TGTGCCAGCAGTTTAGCGGCAGGAGCGATGAACACTGAAGCTTTCTTT
TRBV4-2,.,.,TRBJ1-3,CASSQDGGGTGNTIYF,TGTGCCAGCAGCCAAGATGGGGGAGGGACGGGAAACACCATATATTTT
TRBV5-1,.,TRBD1,TRBJ2-2,CASSLYAQGQGNTGELFF,TGCGCCAGCAGCTTGTATGCCCAAGGACAGGGGAACACCGGGGAGCTGTTTTTT
TRBV16,.,.,TRBJ2-1,CASSQSPLPRLLFF,TGTGCCAGCAGCCAATCCCCCCTACCGAGACTATTGTTCTTC
TRBV5-1,.,TRBD2,TRBJ2-7,CASSLGPSWSGRSYEQYF,TGCGCCAGCAGCTTGGGCCCATCTTGGAGCGGGAGGTCCTACGAGCAGTACTTC
TRBV7-3,.,.,TRBJ2-1,CASSSRASPGPYNEQFF,TGTGCCAGCAGCTCACGGGCCTCCCCGGGCCCCTACAATGAGCAGTTCTTC
TRBV9,.,TRBD1,TRBJ2-7,CASRPKTDRAYEQYF,TGTGCCAGCAGGCCGAAAACCGACAGGGCCTACGAGCAGTACTTC
TRBV27,.,TRBD2,TRBJ2-5,CASSFLGRAGETQYF,TGTGCCAGCAGTTTTCTCGGGAGGGCGGGGGAGACCCAGTACTTC
TRBV6-5,.,.,TRBJ1-1,CASSSSQTNTEAFF,TGTGCCAGCAGTTCGAGCCAGACTAACACTGAAGCTTTCTTT
TRBV9,.,.,TRBJ2-3,CASSVAAGYTDTQYF,TGTGCCAGCAGCGTAGCGGCGGGATACACAGATACGCAGTATTTT
TRBV7-2,.,.,TRBJ1-1,CASSFQVEAEAFF,TGTGCCAGCAGCTTCCAGGTTGAGGCTGAAGCTTTCTTT
TRBV27,.,TRBD2,TRBJ2-7,CASRPPGLADYEQYF,TGTGCCAGCCGACCCCCGGGACTAGCGGATTACGAGCAGTACTTC
TRBV12-5,few,TRBD1,TRBJ2-5,CASGSGQGLVTQYF,TGTGCTAGTGGTTCGGGACAGGGTTTGGTGACCCAGTACTTC
TRBV30,.,.,TRBJ2-3,CAWSVGGSSTDTQYF,TGTGCCTGGAGTGTAGGGGGGTCTAGCACAGATACGCAGTATTTT
TRBV18,.,.,TRBJ2-7,CASSPPSRSYEQYF,TGTGCCAGCTCACCTCCTTCCCGTTCCTACGAGCAGTACTTC
TRBV5-6,.,.,TRBJ2-7,CASSLAGSAEQYF,TGTGCCAGCAGCTTGGCAGGGTCGGCCGAGCAGTACTTC
TRBV18,.,.,TRBJ2-1,CASSPFGVFGEQFF,TGTGCCAGCTCACCTTTTGGGGTTTTTGGGGAGCAGTTCTTC
TRBV11-2,.,TRBD1,TRBJ1-1,CASSRETGRTNTEAFF,TGTGCCAGCAGCAGAGAGACAGGGCGGACTAACACTGAAGCTTTCTTT
TRBV5-1,.,TRBD2,TRBJ2-2,CASSATSDTNTGELFF,TGCGCCAGCAGCGCGACTAGCGATACGAACACCGGGGAGCTGTTTTTT